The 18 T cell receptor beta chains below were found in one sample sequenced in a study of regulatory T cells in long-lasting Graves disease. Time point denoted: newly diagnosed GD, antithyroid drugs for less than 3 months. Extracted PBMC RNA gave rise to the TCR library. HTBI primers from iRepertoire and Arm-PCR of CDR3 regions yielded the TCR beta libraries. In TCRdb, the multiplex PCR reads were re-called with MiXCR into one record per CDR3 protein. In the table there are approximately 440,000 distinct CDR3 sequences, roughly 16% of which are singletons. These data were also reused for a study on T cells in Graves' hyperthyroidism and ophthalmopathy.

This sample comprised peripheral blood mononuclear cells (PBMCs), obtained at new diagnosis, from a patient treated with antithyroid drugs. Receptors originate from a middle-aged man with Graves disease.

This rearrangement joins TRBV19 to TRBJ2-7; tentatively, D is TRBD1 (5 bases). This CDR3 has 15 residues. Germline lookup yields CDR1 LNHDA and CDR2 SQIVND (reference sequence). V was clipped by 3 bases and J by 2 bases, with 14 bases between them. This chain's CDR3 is CASSIGNRHPYEQYF. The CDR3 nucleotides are TGTGCCAGTAGTATTGGGAACAGGCACCCCTACGAGCAGTACTTC.

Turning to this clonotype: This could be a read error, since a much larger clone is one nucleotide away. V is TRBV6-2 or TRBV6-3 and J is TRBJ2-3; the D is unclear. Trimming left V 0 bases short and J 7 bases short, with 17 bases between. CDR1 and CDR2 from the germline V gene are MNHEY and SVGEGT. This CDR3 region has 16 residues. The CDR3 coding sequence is TGTGCCAGCAGTTACTCCACAACGGGCGGTGCATATACGCAGTATTTT. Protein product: CASSYSTTGGAYTQYF.

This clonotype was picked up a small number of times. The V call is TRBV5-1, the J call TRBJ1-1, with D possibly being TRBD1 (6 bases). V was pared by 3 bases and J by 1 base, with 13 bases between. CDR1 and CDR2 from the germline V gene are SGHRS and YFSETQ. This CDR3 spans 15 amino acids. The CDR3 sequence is CASSYGGRGNTEAFF. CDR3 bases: TGCGCCAGCAGCTATGGGGGCAGGGGGAACACTGAAGCTTTCTTT.

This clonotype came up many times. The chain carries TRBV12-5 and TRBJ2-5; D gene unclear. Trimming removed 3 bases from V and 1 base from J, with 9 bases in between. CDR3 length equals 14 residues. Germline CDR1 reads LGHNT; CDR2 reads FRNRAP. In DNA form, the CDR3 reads TGTGCTAGTGGTTTTGGCAGTGCCCAAGAGACCCAGTACTTC. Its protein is CASGFGSAQETQYF.

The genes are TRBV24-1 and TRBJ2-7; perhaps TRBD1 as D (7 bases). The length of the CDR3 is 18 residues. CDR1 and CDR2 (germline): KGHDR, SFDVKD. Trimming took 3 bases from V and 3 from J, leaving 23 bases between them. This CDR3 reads CATSDGPPGGGSNYEQYF. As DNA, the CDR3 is TGTGCCACCAGTGATGGGCCCCCTGGAGGGGGCTCTAACTACGAGCAGTACTTC.

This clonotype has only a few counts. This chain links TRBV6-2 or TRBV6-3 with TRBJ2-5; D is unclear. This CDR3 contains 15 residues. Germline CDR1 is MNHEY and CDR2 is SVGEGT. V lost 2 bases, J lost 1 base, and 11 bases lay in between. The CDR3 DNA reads TGTGCCAGCAGTTACCTGGGTCCCCCCCAAGAGACCCAGTACTTC. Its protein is CASSYLGPPQETQYF.

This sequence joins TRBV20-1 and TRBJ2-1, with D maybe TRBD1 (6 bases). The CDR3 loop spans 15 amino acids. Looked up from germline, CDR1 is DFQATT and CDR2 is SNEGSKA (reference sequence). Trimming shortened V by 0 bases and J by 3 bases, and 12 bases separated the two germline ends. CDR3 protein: CSAREDKGVYNEQFF. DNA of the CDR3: TGCAGTGCTAGAGAAGACAAGGGGGTCTACAATGAGCAGTTCTTC.

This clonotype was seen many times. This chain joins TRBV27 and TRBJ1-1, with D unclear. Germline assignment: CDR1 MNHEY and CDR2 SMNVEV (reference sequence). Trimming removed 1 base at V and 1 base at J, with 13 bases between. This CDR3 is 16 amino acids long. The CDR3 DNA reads TGTGCCAGCAGTTTATTATCCGGGGTAGCGAACACTGAAGCTTTCTTT. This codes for CASSLLSGVANTEAFF.

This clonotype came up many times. The CDR3 reads CASSLDGVVNTEAFF. The CDR3 DNA sequence: TGCGCCAGCAGCTTGGACGGGGTAGTGAACACTGAAGCTTTCTTT. J is TRBJ1-1 and V is TRBV5-1; D is unclear. V shed 0 bases and J shed 0 bases, with 9 bases lying between them. The length of the CDR3 is 15 residues. Germline loops: CDR1 SGHRS, CDR2 YFSETQ.

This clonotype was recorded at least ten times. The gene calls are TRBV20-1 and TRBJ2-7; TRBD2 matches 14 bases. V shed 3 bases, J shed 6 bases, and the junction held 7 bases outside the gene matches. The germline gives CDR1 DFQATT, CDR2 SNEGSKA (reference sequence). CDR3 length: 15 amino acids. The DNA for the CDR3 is TGCAGTGCTAGGCCCGGGACTAGCGGGAGTAGCGAGCAGTACTTC. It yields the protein CSARPGTSGSSEQYF.

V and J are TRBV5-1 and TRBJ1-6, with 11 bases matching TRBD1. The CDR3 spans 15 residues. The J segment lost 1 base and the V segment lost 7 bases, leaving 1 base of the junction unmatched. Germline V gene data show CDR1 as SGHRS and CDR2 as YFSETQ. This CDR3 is CASRDRGSYNSPLHF. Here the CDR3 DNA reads TGCGCCAGCCGGGACAGGGGGTCCTATAATTCACCCCTCCACTTT.

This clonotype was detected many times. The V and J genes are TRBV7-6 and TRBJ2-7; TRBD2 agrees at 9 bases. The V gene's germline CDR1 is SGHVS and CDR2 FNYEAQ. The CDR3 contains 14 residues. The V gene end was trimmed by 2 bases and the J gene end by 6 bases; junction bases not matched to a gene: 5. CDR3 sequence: CASSLTSGSSEQYF. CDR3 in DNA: TGTGCCAGCAGCTTAACTAGCGGGTCTTCCGAGCAGTACTTC. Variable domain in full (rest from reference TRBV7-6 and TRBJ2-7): GAGVSQSPRYKVTKRGQDVALRCDPISGHVSLYWYRQALGQGPEFLTYFNYEAQQDKSGLPNDRFSAERPEGSISTLTIQRTEQRDSAMYRCASSLTSGSSEQYFGPGTRLTVT.

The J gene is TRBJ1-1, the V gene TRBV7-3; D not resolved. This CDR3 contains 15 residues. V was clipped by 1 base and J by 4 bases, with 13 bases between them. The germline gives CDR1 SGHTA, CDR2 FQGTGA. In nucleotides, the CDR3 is TGTGCCAGCAGCTTAATGGCCGGCCTGGGCACTGAAGCTTTCTTT. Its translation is CASSLMAGLGTEAFF.

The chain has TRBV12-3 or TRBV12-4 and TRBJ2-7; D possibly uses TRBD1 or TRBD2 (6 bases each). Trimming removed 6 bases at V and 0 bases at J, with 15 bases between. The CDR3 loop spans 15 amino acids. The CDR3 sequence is CASREGTTSSYEQYF. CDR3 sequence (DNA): TGTGCCAGCAGGGAGGGGACAACAAGCTCCTACGAGCAGTACTTC.

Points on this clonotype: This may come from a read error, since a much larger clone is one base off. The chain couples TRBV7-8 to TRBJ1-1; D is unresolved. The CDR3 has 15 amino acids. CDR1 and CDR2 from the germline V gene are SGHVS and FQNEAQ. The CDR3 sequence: CAGSFSSGWNTGAFF. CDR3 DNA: TGTGCCGGCAGCTTCTCAAGCGGGTGGAACACTGGAGCTTTCTTT.

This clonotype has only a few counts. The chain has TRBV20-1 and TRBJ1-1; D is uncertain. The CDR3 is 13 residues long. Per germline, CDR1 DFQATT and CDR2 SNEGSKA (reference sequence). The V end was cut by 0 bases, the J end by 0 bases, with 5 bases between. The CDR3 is CSARDMMNTEAFF. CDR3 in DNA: TGCAGTGCTAGAGATATGATGAACACTGAAGCTTTCTTT.

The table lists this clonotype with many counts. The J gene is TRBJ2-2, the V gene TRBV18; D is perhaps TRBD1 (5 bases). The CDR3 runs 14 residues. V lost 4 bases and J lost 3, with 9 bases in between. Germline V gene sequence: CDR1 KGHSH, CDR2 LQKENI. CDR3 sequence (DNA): TGTGCCAGCTCACTCCAGGGATACACCGGGGAGCTGTTTTTT. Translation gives CASSLQGYTGELFF.

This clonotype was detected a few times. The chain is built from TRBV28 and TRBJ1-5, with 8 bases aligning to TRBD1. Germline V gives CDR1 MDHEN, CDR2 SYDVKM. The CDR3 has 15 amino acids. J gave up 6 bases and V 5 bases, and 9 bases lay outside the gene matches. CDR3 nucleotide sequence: TGTGCCAGCAGTATACGGACAGGGAGAAGTCAGCCCCAGCATTTT. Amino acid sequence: CASSIRTGRSQPQHF.